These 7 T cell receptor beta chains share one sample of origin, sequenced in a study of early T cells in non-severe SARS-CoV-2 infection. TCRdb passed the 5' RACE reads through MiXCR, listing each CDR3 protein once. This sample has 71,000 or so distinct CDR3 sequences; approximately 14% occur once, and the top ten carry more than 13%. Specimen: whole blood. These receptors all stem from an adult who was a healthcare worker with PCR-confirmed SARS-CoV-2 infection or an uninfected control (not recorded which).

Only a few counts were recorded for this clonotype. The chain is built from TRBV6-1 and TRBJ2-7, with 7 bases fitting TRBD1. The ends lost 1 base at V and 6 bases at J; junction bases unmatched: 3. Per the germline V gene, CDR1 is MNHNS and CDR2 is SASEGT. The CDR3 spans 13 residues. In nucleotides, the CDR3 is TGTGCCAGCAGTGAAGGCAGGGGGTCCGAGCAGTACTTC. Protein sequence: CASSEGRGSEQYF.

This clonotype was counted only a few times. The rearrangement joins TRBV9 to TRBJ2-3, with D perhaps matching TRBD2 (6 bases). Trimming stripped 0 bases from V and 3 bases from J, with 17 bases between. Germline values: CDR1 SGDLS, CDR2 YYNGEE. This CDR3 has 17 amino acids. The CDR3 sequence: CASSVGQVGRRTDTQYF. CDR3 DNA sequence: TGTGCCAGCAGCGTAGGACAAGTGGGGAGGAGGACAGATACGCAGTATTTT.

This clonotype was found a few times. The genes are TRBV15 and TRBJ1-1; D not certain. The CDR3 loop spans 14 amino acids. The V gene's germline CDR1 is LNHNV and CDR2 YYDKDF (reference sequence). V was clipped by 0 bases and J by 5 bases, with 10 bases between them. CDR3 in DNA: TGTGCCACCAGCAGAGATCGCGGGAGAACTGAAGCTTTCTTT. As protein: CATSRDRGRTEAFF.

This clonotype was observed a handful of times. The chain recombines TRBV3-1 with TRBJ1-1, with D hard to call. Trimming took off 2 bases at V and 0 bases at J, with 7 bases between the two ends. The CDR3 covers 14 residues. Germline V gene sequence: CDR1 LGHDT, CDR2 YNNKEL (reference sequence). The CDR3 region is CASSQTAMNTEAFF. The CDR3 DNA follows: TGTGCCAGCAGCCAAACAGCGATGAACACTGAAGCTTTCTTT.

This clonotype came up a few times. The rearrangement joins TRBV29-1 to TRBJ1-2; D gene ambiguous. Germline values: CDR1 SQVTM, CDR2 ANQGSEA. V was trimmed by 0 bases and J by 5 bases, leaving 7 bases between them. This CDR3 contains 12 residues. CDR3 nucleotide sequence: TGCAGCGTTGAAGATGTAGGGTATGGCTACACCTTC. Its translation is CSVEDVGYGYTF.

CDR3 sequence reads: CSVDGHQQETQYF. The CDR3, as DNA: TGCAGCGTTGATGGGCACCAACAAGAGACCCAGTACTTC. V is TRBV29-1 and J is TRBJ2-5; D unresolved. This CDR3 spans 13 amino acids. The V gene's germline CDR1 is SQVTM and CDR2 ANQGSEA. The V and J ends lost 3 bases and 2 bases respectively, with 10 bases between them. The full variable domain, with the rest looked up from reference TRBV29-1 and TRBJ2-5, is SAVISQKPSRDICQRGTSLTIQCQVDSQVTMMFWYRQQPGQSLTLIATANQGSEATYESGFVIDKFPISRPNLTFSTLTVSNMSPEDSSIYLCSVDGHQQETQYFGPGTRLLVL.

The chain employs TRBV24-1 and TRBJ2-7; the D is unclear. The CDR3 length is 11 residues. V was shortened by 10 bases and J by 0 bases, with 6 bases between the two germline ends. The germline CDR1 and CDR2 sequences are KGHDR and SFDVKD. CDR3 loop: CATDPSYEQYF. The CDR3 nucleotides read TGTGCCACGGACCCCTCCTACGAGCAGTACTTC.